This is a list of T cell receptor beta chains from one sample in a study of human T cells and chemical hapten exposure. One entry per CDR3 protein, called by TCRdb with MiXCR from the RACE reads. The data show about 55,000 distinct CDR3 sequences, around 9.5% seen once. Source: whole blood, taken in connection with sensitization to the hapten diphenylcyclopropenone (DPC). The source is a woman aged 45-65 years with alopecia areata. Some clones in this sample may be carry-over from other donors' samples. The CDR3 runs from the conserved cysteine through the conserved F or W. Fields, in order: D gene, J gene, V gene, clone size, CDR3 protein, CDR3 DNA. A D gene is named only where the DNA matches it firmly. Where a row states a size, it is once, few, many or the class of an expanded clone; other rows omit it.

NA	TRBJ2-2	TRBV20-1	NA	CSARDRGGTGELFF	TGCAGTGCTAGAGACAGGGGGGGTACCGGGGAGCTGTTTTTT
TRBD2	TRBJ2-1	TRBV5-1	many	CASRGTSRDEQFF	TGCGCCAGCAGGGGGACTAGCCGGGATGAGCAGTTCTTC
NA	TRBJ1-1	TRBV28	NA	CASSLNPVMAGGAEAFF	TGTGCCAGCAGTTTGAACCCTGTCATGGCAGGTGGGGCTGAAGCTTTCTTT
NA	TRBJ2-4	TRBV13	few	CASSGGDRIAKNIQYF	TGTGCCAGCAGCGGGGGGGACAGAATAGCCAAAAACATTCAGTACTTC
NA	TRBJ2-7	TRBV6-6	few	CASSYDQGGYEQYF	TGTGCCAGCAGTTACGACCAGGGGGGCTACGAGCAGTACTTC
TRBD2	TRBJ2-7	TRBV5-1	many	CASSFSGGGSPYEQYF	TGCGCCAGCAGCTTCAGCGGCGGGGGGAGCCCCTACGAGCAGTACTTC
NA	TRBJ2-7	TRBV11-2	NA	CASSFTRGGEQYF	TGTGCCAGCAGCTTCACTCGGGGTGGCGAGCAGTACTTC
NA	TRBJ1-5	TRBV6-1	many	CASSERGGGYQPQHF	TGTGCCAGCAGTGAACGGGGCGGGGGCTACCAGCCCCAGCATTTT
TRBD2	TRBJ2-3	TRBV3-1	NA	CASSRQAGGGDTQYF	TGTGCCAGCAGCCGCCAGGCGGGAGGTGGAGATACGCAGTATTTT
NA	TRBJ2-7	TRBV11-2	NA	CASSLGARVYEQYF	TGTGCCAGCAGCTTAGGGGCCAGGGTCTACGAGCAGTACTTC
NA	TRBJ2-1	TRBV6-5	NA	CASRQLGNEQFF	TGTGCCAGCAGACAACTAGGCAATGAGCAGTTCTTC
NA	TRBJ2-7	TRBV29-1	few	CSVVASYEQYF	TGCAGCGTTGTAGCCTCCTACGAGCAGTACTTC
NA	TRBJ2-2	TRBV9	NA	CASSVGSAPTGELFF	TGTGCCAGCAGCGTAGGGAGCGCTCCCACCGGGGAGCTGTTTTTT
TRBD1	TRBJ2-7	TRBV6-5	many	CASSYSTGFTYEQYF	TGTGCCAGCAGTTACTCGACAGGGTTTACCTACGAGCAGTACTTC
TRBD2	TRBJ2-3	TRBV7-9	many	CASIQSGGAVPDTQYF	TGTGCCAGCATCCAAAGCGGGGGGGCCGTTCCAGATACGCAGTATTTT
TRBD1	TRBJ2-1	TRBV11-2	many	CASSSQGNSYNEQFF	TGTGCCAGCAGCTCACAGGGGAACTCCTACAATGAGCAGTTCTTC
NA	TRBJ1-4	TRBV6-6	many	CASRPGNEKLFF	TGTGCCAGCAGGCCGGGGAATGAAAAACTGTTTTTT
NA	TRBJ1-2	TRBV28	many	CASSLGLSYGYTF	TGTGCCAGCAGTTTAGGACTAAGCTATGGCTACACCTTC
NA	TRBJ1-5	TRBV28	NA	CASRSPGAQHF	TGTGCCAGCAGAAGTCCGGGGGCCCAGCATTTT
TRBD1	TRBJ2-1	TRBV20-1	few	CSSDRAYNEQFF	TGCAGTTCGGACAGGGCTTACAATGAGCAGTTCTTC
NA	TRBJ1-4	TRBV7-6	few	CASSFRAGGAQKLFF	TGTGCCAGCAGCTTCCGAGCGGGGGGGGCGCAAAAACTGTTTTTT
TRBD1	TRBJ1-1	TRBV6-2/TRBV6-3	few	CASSRTGPTEAFF	TGTGCCAGCAGTCGGACAGGGCCCACTGAAGCTTTCTTT
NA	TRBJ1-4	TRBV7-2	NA	CASSPLPGVNEKLFF	TGTGCCAGCAGCCCGCTACCGGGAGTTAATGAAAAACTGTTTTTT
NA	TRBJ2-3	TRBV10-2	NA	CASSELRDTQYF	TGCGCCAGCAGTGAATTGCGAGATACGCAGTATTTT
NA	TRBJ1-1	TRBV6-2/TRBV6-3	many	CASSYRGPYEAFF	TGTGCCAGCAGTTACCGAGGACCCTATGAAGCTTTCTTT
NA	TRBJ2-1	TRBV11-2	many	CASSLVPLVGNEQFF	TGTGCCAGCAGCTTAGTACCGCTCGTCGGCAATGAGCAGTTCTTC
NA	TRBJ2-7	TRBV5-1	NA	CASSLETGGYEQYF	TGCGCCAGCAGCTTGGAAACTGGCGGCTACGAGCAGTACTTC
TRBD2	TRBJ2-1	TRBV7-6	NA	CASKTSGVYNEQFF	TGTGCCAGCAAAACTAGCGGGGTCTACAATGAGCAGTTCTTC
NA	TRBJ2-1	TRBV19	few	CASSIQIYNEQFF	TGTGCCAGTAGTATACAGATCTACAATGAGCAGTTCTTC
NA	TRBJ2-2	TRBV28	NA	CASSRAGIGELFF	TGTGCCAGCAGTCGTGCGGGAATCGGGGAGCTGTTTTTT
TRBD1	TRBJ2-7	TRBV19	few	CASRGDSPLREQYF	TGTGCCAGTAGGGGGGACAGTCCATTGAGGGAGCAGTACTTC
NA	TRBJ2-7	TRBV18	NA	CASSFNDYEQYF	TGTGCCAGCTCATTTAACGATTACGAGCAGTACTTC
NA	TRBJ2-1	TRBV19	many	CASSIGGFEQFF	TGTGCCAGTAGTATAGGGGGTTTTGAGCAGTTCTTC
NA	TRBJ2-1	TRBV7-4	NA	CASSPPNVGLAPSNEQFF	TGTGCCAGCAGCCCACCCAACGTAGGACTGGCCCCCAGCAATGAGCAGTTCTTC
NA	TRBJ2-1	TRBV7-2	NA	CASSRFTAYNEQFF	TGTGCCAGCAGCCGCTTTACAGCATACAATGAGCAGTTCTTC
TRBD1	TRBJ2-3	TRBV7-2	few	CASSLGNLDRGQYF	TGTGCCAGCAGCTTAGGAAACCTTGACAGGGGGCAGTATTTT
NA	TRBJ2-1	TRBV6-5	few	CASSLHQGVDEQFF	TGTGCCAGCAGTTTGCATCAGGGTGTAGATGAGCAGTTCTTC
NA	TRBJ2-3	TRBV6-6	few	CASSRIRQDTQYF	TGTGCCAGCAGCCGGATCAGGCAAGATACGCAGTATTTT
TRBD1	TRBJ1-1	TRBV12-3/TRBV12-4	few	CASSLTGQGTEAFF	TGTGCCAGCAGTTTAACTGGACAGGGCACTGAAGCTTTCTTT
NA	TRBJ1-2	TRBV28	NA	CASSLNRDHGYTF	TGTGCCAGCAGTTTGAACAGGGATCATGGCTACACCTTC